This T cell receptor beta chain appears in the sequencing data of a study of cytotoxic CD8 clonotypes in ibrutinib-treated CLL. Study-level information: Average yields of roughly 260,000 productive templates and 100,000 or so productive rearrangements characterized the samples.

TCRdb's copy holds only in-frame clones and misses some; the assay was immunoSEQ multiplex PCR. This table has approximately 140,000 clones, about 72% appearing once. With cryopreserved PBMCs as the source, 1.5 to 2.5 micrograms of genomic DNA went to TCR beta libraries. CDR3 size: 13 residues. V dropped 7 bases and J dropped 1; count of bases not matched to a gene: 4. Germline CDR1 SNHLY, CDR2 FYNNEI. About this clone: The same CDR3 also results from other DNA sequences found in this sample.

This TCR derives from a human donor with chronic lymphocytic leukemia. V is TRBV2 and J is TRBJ2-7; 7 bases align to TRBD2. The specimen was PBMCs, collected after 12 months of ibrutinib treatment. Here the CDR3 DNA reads TGTGCCAGCACTTCCGGGGGGTCCTACGAGCAGTACTTC. This codes for CASTSGGSYEQYF.